This T cell receptor (beta chain) is drawn from a study of cytotoxic CD8 clonotypes in ibrutinib-treated CLL (dated by TCRdb to the early 2020s). As for the study more broadly: In this cohort, 15 patients were treatment-naive and under 13 were relapsed/refractory, while some 18 had unmutated IGHV. Responses were partial in around 25 patients and complete in 2; after median about 63 months follow-up, about 14 stayed in remission and 12 progressed. Every remission and progressive disease sample was obtained while ibrutinib was still being received by the patients. An average of about 250,000 productive templates and approximately 90,000 productive rearrangements was obtained per sample. Longitudinal samples were available for about 30% of the 86 trial participants. Samples at response were collected after a median of about 12 months of treatment, with a range of roughly 6 to 36 months. Cryopreserved peripheral blood mononuclear cells were collected before treatment, at response, and at either disease progression or sustained remission.

The time point label here, explained by the study, means: about 11 months on ibrutinib. Approximately 2 micrograms of genomic DNA were extracted from cryopreserved PBMCs for TCR beta library preparation. Longitudinal blood samples from CLL patients receiving ibrutinib monotherapy were subjected to high-throughput TCR beta sequencing. The patients were enrolled in a single-center, open-label phase 2 trial of ibrutinib monotherapy. Each clonotype received, on average, 10x coverage in deep resolution sequencing performed on a MiSeq, where the target depth lay between 1 in 1 million and 1 in 200,000 T cells. The immunoSEQ hsTCRB Kit was used to generate the TCR beta libraries. From the authors' description of their analysis: Data were analyzed with ImmunoSEQ Data Assistant and ImmunoSEQ Analyzer, with V, D and J genes assigned per IMGT definitions. Clonality, which ranges from 0 to 1, was calculated as one minus the normalized Shannon entropy of productive rearrangement frequencies. Only overrepresented clonotypes making up at least 0.05% of each patient's repertoire were included in the public clonotype analysis. Repertoires from 10 to 15 age-matched healthy donors in immuneACCESS were used as clonality controls. What TCRdb holds here is the immuneACCESS table cut down to in-frame rearrangements. Part of the clones is not present; checked against another copy, under half of the missing clones reflect an unresolved V gene, and the others are unexplained. Clone size and V and J calls were adopted from that table, with D and trimming inferred from the DNA. In all, the sample holds 45,000 to 55,000 clones, and around half of those were seen once. The top ten hold about 30% of the sample.

Broader findings and caveats from the paper: Sampling times were not matched between patients in sustained remission and patients whose disease was progressing, and lymph node repertoires were not examined. Clonality increased at ibrutinib response, stayed stable in sustained remission, and fell back toward baseline at progression. Public clonotypes were rare and either shrank or stayed stable during treatment, and the rise in clonality at ibrutinib response reflected expansion of private clonotypes. At baseline, clonality was higher than in age-matched healthy donors and showed a strong correlation with circulating CD8+ T-cell counts.

This clone appeared a few times. Its recognized antigen is unknown. One base away there is no much larger clone; base qualities are not given. The germline ends are 14 bases apart after V is trimmed by 1 base and J by 7 bases. Taken from cysteine to phenylalanine, the CDR3 has 14 residues. The kept DNA is CDR3 alone, 42 bases in frame from the first base. From a lookup of the germline V gene, CDR1 and CDR2 are SGHRS and YFSETQ. Here the sequenced sample was PBMCs, taken after 12 months of ibrutinib treatment. The chain is assembled from TRBV5-1 and TRBJ2-5; the D gene is perhaps TRBD1, on 6 matching bases. The TCR originated in a human donor with chronic lymphocytic leukemia. The bases are TGCGCCAGCAGCTTGAAGGACAGCAAAGGGACCCAGTACTTC. The translation is CASSLKDSKGTQYF.